These T cell receptor beta chains were read from a single sample in a study of T cells after yellow fever vaccination. From the 5' RACE reads, TCRdb called clonotypes with MiXCR, one entry per CDR3 protein. The table lists about 330,000 distinct CDR3 sequences, roughly 4% of them singletons. The source material was PBMCs, sampled 5 days after the yellow fever booster vaccination. These receptors were taken from a young man who received the YFV17D yellow fever vaccine. CDR3s include the opening cysteine and the closing phenylalanine or tryptophan.

V gene	J gene	CDR3 protein
TRBV7-2	TRBJ1-4	CASRRDNNNEKLFF
TRBV6-6	TRBJ2-7	CASSYSGQGDEQYF
TRBV6-5	TRBJ2-3	CASSYGSGGRTDTQYF
TRBV9	TRBJ1-2	CASSAGGAGALGYTF
TRBV5-1	TRBJ1-3	CASSLHSGNTIYF
TRBV5-1	TRBJ2-3	CASSLRSSGANTDTQYF
TRBV7-9	TRBJ2-7	CASEPYEQYF
TRBV15	TRBJ2-3	CATSRDKEGDTQYF
TRBV7-9	TRBJ2-5	CAIDRGGETQYF
TRBV20-1	TRBJ2-5	CSARRSSGGAWETQYF
TRBV19	TRBJ2-5	CASSTRRETQYF
TRBV5-8	TRBJ1-2	CASSFMGGYTF
TRBV10-1	TRBJ2-3	CASSYDRGSTDTQYF
TRBV3-1	TRBJ2-2	CASSQGWTGESNTGELFF
TRBV7-6	TRBJ2-5	CASSLGGFKETQYF
TRBV4-2	TRBJ1-1	CASSLLDGTPVEAFF
TRBV19	TRBJ2-3	CASSIVPGLAGGAGTDTQYF
TRBV7-3	TRBJ1-1	CASSFKGESEAFF
TRBV6-5	TRBJ1-1	CASSYSGGSVTEAFF
TRBV11-2	TRBJ2-5	CASSTTGTQETQYF
TRBV6-6	TRBJ2-7	CASSWARGGLTWIRDYEQYF
TRBV6-1	TRBJ1-2	CASSITGDYGYTF
TRBV5-1	TRBJ2-7	CASRTGLAGGEQYF
TRBV10-3	TRBJ2-5	CAISRTSGDQETQYF
TRBV7-2	TRBJ2-2	CASSLQQLTNTGELFF
TRBV6-5	TRBJ1-1	CASSYSSRQANTEAFF
TRBV7-6	TRBJ2-5	CASSLTGGRGKETQYF
TRBV5-1	TRBJ2-5	CASSLERRQQETQYF
TRBV5-1	TRBJ2-3	CASSLDRVDTQYF
TRBV12-3/TRBV12-4	TRBJ2-1	CASSTSGGNNEQFF
TRBV5-1	TRBJ1-5	CASSLDGYQPQHF
TRBV20-1	TRBJ2-2	CSARGWVHTGELFF